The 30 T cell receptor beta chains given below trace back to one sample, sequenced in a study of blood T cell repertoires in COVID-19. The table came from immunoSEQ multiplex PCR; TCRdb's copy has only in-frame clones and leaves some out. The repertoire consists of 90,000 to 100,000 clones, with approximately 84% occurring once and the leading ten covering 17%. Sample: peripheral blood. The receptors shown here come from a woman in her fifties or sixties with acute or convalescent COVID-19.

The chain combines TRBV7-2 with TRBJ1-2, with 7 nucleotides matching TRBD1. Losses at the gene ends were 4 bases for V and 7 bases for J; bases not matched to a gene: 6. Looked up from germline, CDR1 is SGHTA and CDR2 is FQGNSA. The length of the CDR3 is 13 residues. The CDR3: CASSSRQGGGYTF. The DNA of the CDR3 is TGTGCCAGCAGCTCAAGACAGGGTGGTGGCTACACCTTC. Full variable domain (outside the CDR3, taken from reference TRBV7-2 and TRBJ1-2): GAGVSQSPSNKVTEKGKDVELRCDPISGHTALYWYRQSLGQGLEFLIYFQGNSAPDKSGLPSDRFSAERTGGSVSTLTIQRTQQEDSAVYLCASSSRQGGGYTFGSGTRLTVV.

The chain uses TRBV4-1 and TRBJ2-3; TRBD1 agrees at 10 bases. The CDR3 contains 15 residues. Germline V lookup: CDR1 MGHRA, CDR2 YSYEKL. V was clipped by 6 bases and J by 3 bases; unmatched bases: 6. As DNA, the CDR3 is TGCGCCAGCAGACCGGGGACAGGGGTTACAGATACGCAGTATTTT. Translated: CASRPGTGVTDTQYF.

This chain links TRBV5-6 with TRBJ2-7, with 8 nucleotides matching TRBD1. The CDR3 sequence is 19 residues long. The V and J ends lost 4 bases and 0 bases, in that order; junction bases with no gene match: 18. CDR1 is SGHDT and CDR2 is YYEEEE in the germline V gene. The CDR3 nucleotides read TGTGCCAGCAGCCCCACCCCGGGACAGGTCTTTTCTAGCTCCTACGAGCAGTACTTC. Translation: CASSPTPGQVFSSSYEQYF.

The CDR3 protein is CASSDRPQGELGYTF. Here the CDR3 DNA reads TGTGCCAGCAGTGATCGGCCACAGGGGGAGTTAGGCTACACCTTC. V gene TRBV6-1 combines with J gene TRBJ1-2, with TRBD1 matching 8 bases. This CDR3 is 15 amino acids long. The ends lost 3 bases at V and 8 bases at J; junction bases unmatched: 11. Germline loops: CDR1 MNHNS, CDR2 SASEGT.

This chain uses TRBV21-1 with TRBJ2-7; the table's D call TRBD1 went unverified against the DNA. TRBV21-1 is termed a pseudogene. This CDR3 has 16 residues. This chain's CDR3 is CASSKERTGAVYEQYF. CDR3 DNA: TGTGCCAGCAGCAAAGAACGGACAGGGGCGGTCTACGAGCAGTACTTC.

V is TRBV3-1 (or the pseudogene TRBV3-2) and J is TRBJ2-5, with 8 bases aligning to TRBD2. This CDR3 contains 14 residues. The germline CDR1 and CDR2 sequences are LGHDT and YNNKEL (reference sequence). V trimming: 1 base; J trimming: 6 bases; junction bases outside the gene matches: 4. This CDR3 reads CASSQGLAGKTQYF. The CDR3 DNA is TGTGCCAGCAGCCAAGGGCTAGCGGGCAAGACCCAGTACTTC.

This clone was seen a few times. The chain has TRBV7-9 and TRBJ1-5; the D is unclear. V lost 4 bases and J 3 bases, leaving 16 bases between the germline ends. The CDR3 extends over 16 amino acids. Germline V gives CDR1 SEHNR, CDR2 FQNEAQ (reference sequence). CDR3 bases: TGTGCCAGCAGCTCCTCCTTCTCCCTAGTCAATCAGCCCCAGCATTTT. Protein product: CASSSSFSLVNQPQHF.

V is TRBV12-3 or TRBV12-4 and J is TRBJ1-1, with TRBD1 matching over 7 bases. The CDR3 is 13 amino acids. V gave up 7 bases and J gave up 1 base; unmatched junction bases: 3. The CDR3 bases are TGTGCCAGCATCCGGACAGGGAACACTGAAGCTTTCTTT. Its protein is CASIRTGNTEAFF.

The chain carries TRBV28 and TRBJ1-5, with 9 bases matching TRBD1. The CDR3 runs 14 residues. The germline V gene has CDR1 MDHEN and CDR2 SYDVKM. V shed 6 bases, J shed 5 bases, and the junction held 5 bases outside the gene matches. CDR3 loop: CASRGDRVDQPQHF. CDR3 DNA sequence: TGTGCCAGCAGAGGGGACAGGGTGGATCAGCCCCAGCATTTT.

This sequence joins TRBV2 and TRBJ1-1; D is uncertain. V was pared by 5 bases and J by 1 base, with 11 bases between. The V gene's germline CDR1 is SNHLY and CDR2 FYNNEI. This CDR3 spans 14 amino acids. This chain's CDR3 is CASSPGSTNTEAFF. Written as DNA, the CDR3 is TGTGCCAGCAGTCCGGGGTCAACGAACACTGAAGCTTTCTTT.

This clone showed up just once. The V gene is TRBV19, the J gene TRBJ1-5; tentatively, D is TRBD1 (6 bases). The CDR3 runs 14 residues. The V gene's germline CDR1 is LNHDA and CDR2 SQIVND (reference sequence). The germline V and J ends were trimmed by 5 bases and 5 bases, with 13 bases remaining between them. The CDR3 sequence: CASSLRGADQPQHF. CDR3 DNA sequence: TGTGCCAGTAGTCTCCGGGGGGCGGATCAGCCCCAGCATTTT.

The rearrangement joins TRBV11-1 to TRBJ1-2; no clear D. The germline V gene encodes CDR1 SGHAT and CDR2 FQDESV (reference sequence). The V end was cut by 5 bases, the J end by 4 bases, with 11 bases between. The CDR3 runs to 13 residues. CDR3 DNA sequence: TGTGCCAGCAGCCTAACACGAGGCTATGGCTACACCTTC. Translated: CASSLTRGYGYTF.

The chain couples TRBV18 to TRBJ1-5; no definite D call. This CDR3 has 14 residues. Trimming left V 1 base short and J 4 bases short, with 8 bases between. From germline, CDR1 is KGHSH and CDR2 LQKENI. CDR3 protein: CASSPQQNNQPQHF. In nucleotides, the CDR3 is TGTGCCAGCTCACCACAACAGAATAATCAGCCCCAGCATTTT. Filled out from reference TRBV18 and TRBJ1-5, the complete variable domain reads NAGVMQNPRHLVRRRGQEARLRCSPMKGHSHVYWYRQLPEEGLKFMVYLQKENIIDESGMPKERFSAEFPKEGPSILRIQQVVRGDSAAYFCASSPQQNNQPQHFGDGTRLSIL.

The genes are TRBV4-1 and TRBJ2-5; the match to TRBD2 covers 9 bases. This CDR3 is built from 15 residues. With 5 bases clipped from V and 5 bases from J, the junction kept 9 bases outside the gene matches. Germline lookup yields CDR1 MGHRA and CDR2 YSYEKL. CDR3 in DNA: TGCGCCAGCAGCACCCGCATTACTAGCGGGGAGACCCAGTACTTC. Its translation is CASSTRITSGETQYF.

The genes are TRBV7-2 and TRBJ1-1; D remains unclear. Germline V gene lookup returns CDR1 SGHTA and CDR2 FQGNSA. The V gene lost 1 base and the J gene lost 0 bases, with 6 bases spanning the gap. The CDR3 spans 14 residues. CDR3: CASSLVVLNTEAFF. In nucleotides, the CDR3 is TGTGCCAGCAGCTTAGTAGTGTTGAACACTGAAGCTTTCTTT.

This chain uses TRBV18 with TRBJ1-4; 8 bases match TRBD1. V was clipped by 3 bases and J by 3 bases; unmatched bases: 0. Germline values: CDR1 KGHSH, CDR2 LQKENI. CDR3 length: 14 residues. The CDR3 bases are TGTGCCAGCTCACCGACAGGGGCTAATGAAAAACTGTTTTTT. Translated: CASSPTGANEKLFF.

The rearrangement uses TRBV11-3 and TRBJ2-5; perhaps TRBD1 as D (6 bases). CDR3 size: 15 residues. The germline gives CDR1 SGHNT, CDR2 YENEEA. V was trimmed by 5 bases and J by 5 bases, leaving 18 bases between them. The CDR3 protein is CASSSRTDNEETQYF. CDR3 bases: TGTGCCAGCAGCAGCCGGACAGATAACGAGGAGACCCAGTACTTC.

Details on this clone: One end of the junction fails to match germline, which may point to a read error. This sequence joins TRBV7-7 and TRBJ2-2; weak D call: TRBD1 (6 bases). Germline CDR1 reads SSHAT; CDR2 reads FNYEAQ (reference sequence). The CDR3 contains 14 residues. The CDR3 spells CASSPGQSTGELFF. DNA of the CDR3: TGTGCTAGCAGCCCCGGACAGAGCACCGGGGAGCTGTTTTTT.

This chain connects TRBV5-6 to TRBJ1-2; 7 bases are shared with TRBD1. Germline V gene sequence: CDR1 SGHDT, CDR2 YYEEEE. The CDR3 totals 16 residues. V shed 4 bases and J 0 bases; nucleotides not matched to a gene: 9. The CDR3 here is CASSPGPGQPNYGYTF. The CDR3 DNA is TGTGCCAGCAGCCCGGGGCCGGGACAGCCTAACTATGGCTACACCTTC. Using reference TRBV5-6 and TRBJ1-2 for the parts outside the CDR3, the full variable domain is DAGVTQSPTHLIKTRGQQVTLRCSPKSGHDTVSWYQQALGQGPQFIFQYYEEEERQRGNFPDRFSGHQFPNYSSELNVNALLLGDSALYLCASSPGPGQPNYGYTFGSGTRLTVV.

Here the CDR3 reads CASSDRGNTEAFF. CDR3 nucleotide sequence: TGTGCCAGCAGTGACAGGGGGAACACTGAAGCTTTCTTT. J is TRBJ1-1 and V is TRBV2; TRBD1 is a possible D gene (6 bases). Trimming took 3 bases from V and 1 from J, leaving 6 bases between them. The CDR3 runs to 13 residues. Germline V CDR1 and CDR2: SNHLY, FYNNEI. Full variable domain (rest looked up from reference TRBV2 and TRBJ1-1): EPEVTQTPSHQVTQMGQEVILRCVPISNHLYFYWYRQILGQKVEFLVSFYNNEISEKSEIFDDQFSVERPDGSNFTLKIRSTKLEDSAMYFCASSDRGNTEAFFGQGTRLTVV.

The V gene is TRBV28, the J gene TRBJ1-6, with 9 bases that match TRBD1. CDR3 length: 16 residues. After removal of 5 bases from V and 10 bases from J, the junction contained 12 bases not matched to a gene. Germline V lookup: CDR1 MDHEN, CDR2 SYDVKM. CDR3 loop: CASSLTLTGGESPLHF. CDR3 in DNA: TGTGCCAGCAGTCTGACCCTGACAGGGGGGGAATCACCCCTCCACTTT.

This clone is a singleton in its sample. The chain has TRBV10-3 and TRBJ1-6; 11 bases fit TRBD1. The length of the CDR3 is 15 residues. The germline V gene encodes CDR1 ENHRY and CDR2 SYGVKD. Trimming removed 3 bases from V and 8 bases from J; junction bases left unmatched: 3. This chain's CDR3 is CAISDRTGGDSPLHF. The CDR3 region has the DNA TGTGCCATCAGTGATCGGACAGGGGGCGATTCACCCCTCCACTTT.

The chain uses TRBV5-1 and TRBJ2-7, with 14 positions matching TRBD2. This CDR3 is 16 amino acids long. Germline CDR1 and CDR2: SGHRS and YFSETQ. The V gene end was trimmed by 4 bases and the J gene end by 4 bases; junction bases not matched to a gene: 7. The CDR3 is CASSPGTSGGSYEQYF. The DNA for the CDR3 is TGCGCCAGCAGCCCTGGGACTAGCGGGGGATCTTACGAGCAGTACTTC.

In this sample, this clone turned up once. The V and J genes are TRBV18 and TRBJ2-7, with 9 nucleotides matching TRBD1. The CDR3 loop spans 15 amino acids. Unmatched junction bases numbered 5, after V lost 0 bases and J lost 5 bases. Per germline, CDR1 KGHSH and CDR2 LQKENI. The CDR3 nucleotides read TGTGCCAGCTCACCACCGGGACAGGGTACAAACGAGCAGTACTTC. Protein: CASSPPGQGTNEQYF. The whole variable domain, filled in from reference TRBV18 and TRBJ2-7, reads NAGVMQNPRHLVRRRGQEARLRCSPMKGHSHVYWYRQLPEEGLKFMVYLQKENIIDESGMPKERFSAEFPKEGPSILRIQQVVRGDSAAYFCASSPPGQGTNEQYFGPGTRLTVT.

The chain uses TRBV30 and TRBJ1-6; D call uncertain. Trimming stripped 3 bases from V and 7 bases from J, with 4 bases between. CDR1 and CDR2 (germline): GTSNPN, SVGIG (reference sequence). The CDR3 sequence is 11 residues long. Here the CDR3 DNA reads TGTGCCTGGAGGACAAATTCACCCCTCCACTTT. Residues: CAWRTNSPLHF.

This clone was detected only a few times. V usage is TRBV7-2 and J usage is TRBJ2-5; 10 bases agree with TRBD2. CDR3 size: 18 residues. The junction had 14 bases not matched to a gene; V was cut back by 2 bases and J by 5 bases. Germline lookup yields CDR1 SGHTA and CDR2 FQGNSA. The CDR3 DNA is TGTGCCAGCAGCTTAAGGCCCTCCCAGCGGGGGGGCCAGGAGACCCAGTACTTC. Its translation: CASSLRPSQRGGQETQYF.

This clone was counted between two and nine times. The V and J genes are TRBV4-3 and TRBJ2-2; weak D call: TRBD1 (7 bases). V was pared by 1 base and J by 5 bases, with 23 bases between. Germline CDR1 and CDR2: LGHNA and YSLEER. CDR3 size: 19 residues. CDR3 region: CASSQVMSFSGQATGELFF. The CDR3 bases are TGCGCCAGCAGCCAAGTTATGTCTTTTAGCGGACAGGCAACCGGGGAGCTGTTTTTT.

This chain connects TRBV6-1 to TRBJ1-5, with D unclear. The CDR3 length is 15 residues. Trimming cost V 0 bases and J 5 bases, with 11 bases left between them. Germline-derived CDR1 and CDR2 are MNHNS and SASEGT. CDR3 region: CASSEALYSHQPQHF. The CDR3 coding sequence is TGTGCCAGCAGTGAAGCGCTTTACAGCCATCAGCCCCAGCATTTT.

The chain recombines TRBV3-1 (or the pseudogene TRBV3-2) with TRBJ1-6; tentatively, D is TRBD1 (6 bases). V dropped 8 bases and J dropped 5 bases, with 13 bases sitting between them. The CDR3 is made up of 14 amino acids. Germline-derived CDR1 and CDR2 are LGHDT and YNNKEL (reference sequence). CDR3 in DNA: TGTGCCAGCCGCCGGGGGCAAGATAATTCACCCCTCCACTTT. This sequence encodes CASRRGQDNSPLHF.

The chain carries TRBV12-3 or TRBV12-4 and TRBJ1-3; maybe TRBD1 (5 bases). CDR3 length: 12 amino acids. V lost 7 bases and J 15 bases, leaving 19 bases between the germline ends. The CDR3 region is CASTPGMGQTYF. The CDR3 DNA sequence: TGTGCCAGCACTCCTGGGATGGGGCAGACATATTTT.